This T cell receptor beta chain was observed in a study of shared clonotypes between healthy human individuals. The V and J ends lost 5 bases and 3 bases respectively, with 20 bases between them. The CDR3 length is 18 residues. Per the germline V gene, CDR1 is LNHDA and CDR2 is SQIVND (reference sequence). Healthy and HIV-negative, the adult donors had no recent acute infections or vaccinations. Replicate PCRs for sorted subsets used about 200 ng DNA; this equaled about 30,000 T cell genomes. Profiling relied on immunoSEQ multiplex PCR, and the TCRdb table lists in-frame clones only, not all of them. The sample lists about 2.4 million clones, roughly 93% seen once, with 0.36% in the top ten.

The sample taken for sequencing was naive CD4+ T cells from PBMCs. As to subset: CD45RA+ positively selected. This sequence originates from a man aged 18-30 years in good health. Some clones in this sample may be carry-over from other donors' samples. The chain joins TRBV19 to TRBJ2-6, with D unclear. This CDR3 reads CASSVHGSQPRGANVLTF. The CDR3 nucleotides read TGTGCCAGTAGTGTACACGGATCCCAACCCCGTGGGGCCAACGTCCTGACTTTC.